This T cell receptor (beta chain) was captured by sequencing in a study of OX40 agonist ivuxolimab in advanced cancers. Context from the whole study: Ivuxolimab, which targeted the costimulatory receptor OX40 (CD134), was an agonistic, fully human IgG2 monoclonal antibody. Intravenous ivuxolimab was administered to patients every 2 weeks at six dose levels: 0.01, 0.1, 0.3, 1.5, 3 and 10 mg/kg. Among the 52 dose-escalation patients, around 20 had hepatocellular carcinoma, 15 or so melanoma, 9 renal cell carcinoma and 9 head and neck cancer. In the dose-escalation cohort, 82.7% of patients were male, and the mean age was around 60 years with a range of about 20 to 90. Patients were allowed to have had prior anti-PD-1, anti-PD-L1 or anti-CTLA-4 therapy, and approximately 40% of the dose-escalation patients had been treated with checkpoint inhibitors. Partial responses occurred in three dose-escalation patients: two with cutaneous melanoma and one with hepatocellular carcinoma. The purpose of peripheral TCRbeta sequencing was to test whether ivuxolimab changed TCR sequence diversity and led to clonal T-cell expansion. The paper reports the monotherapy dose-escalation portion (N of about 56 patients) of the phase I ivuxolimab trial. What the authors observed across the whole study: After ivuxolimab, more expanded clones were found on average in CD8+ T cells than in CD4+ T cells. Low levels of normalized T-cell clonal expansion were also seen in some nonresponding patients. Partial responders in the 0.1-3.0 mg/kg groups had among the lowest normalized peripheral clonal expansion, especially among CD8+ T cells. The antigen specificity of the peripheral T cells that underwent clonal expansion was not determined. At doses from 0.1 to 3.0 mg/kg, clonal expansion was seen in both CD4+ and CD8+ blood T cells between baseline and week 6.

Patients with a history of autoimmune disease or receiving systemic immunosuppression were excluded from the trial. In every dose cohort, peripheral blood was drawn for TCR sequencing at baseline, cycle 4 day 1, and cycle 7 day 1. Samples were obtained from an open-label, multicenter, first-in-human phase I dose-escalation trial of ivuxolimab. The trial enrolled adults with locally advanced or metastatic head and neck squamous cell, hepatocellular, melanoma or renal cell carcinoma. Before TCR sequencing, CD4+ T cells and CD8+ T cells were sorted from peripheral blood as separate populations. Genomic DNA was isolated from the sorted cells so that the TCRbeta CDR3 region could be sequenced. TCRbeta CDR3 regions were sequenced using the immunoSEQ Assay. Sourced from immuneACCESS, this table was stored by TCRdb with only in-frame sequences that have V and J called. A share of the clones is absent; for the studies checked, an unresolved V gene accounts for under half, and the remainder has no known explanation. The sample table records about 44,000 clones; roughly nine tenths of these occur just once. The ten top clones hold 25% to 30% of the sample.

About this clone: Its antigen is still unknown. Base qualities were left out, and no much larger clone turns up one base away.

Trimming removed 5 bases from V and 0 bases from J; the gene matches leave 3 bases unexplained. The germline V gene (reference sequence) supplies CDR1 MNHEY and CDR2 SMNVEV. The cysteine opens and the phenylalanine closes a CDR3 of 14 amino acids. Only the CDR3 portion is preserved as DNA: 42 bases, with reading frame beginning at the first base. The sequence is built from TRBV27 and TRBJ2-7; 8 bases in between match TRBD2. The sequence derives from an adult with an advanced solid tumor such as melanoma, head and neck, liver or kidney cancer. The sample here was CD4+ or CD8+ T cells sorted from blood, taken in a trial of the OX40 agonist ivuxolimab. The CDR3 corresponds to CASSPSGSSYEQYF. The sequenced DNA: TGTGCCAGCAGTCCCAGCGGGAGCTCCTACGAGCAGTACTTC.